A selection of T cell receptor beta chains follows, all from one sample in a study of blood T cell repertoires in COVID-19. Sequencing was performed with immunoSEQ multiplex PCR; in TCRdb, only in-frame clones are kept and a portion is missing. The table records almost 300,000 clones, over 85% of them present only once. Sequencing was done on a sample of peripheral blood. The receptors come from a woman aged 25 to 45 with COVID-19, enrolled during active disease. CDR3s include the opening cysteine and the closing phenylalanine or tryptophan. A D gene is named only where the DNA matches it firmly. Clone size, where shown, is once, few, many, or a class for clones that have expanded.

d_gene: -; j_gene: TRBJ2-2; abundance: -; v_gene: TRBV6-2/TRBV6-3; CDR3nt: TGTGCCAGCAGTTCCCACGTTAAGCCGGGGGGCGCCGGGGAGCTGTTTTTT; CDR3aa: CASSSHVKPGGAGELFF
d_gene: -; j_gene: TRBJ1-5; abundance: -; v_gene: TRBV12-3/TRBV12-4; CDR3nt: TGTGCCAGCAGTCGACGTCGGGAAACGCCCCAGCATTTT; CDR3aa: CASSRRRETPQHF
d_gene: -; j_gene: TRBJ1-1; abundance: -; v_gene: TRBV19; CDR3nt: TGTGCCAGTAGTATCAAACAGGGTAATGAAGCTTTCTTT; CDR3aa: CASSIKQGNEAFF
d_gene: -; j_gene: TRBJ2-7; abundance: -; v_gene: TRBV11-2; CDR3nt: TGTGCCAGCAGAATCGTGGGGGCGGCCGAGCAGTACTTC; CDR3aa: CASRIVGAAEQYF
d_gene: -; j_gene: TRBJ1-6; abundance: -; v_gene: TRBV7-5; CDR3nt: TGTGTCAGAAGCTCAGGTAGGCGGGACGGAATCTATAATTCACCCCTCCACTTT; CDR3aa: CVRSSGRRDGIYNSPLHF
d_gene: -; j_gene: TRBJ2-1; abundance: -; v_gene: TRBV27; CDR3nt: TGTGCCAGCAGACAACGGGGGTCCTCCTACAATGAGCAGTTCTTC; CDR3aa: CASRQRGSSYNEQFF
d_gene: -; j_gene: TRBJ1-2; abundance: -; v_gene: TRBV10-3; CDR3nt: TGTGCCATCAGTGAACAGGGAGTGTTTGGCTACACCTTC; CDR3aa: CAISEQGVFGYTF
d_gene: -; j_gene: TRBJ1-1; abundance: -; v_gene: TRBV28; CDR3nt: TGTGCCAGCAGTTCCACGGACAGCTTATTTGAAGCTTTCTTT; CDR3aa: CASSSTDSLFEAFF
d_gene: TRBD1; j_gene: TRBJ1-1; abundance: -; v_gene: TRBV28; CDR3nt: TGTGCCAGCAGTCCCCTGGCGGACAGGGGGCGAACTGAAGCTTTCTTT; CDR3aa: CASSPLADRGRTEAFF
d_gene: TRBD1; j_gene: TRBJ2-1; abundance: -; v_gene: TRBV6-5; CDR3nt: TGTGCCAGCAGTTACTTGGACAGGGATTTCGGTGAGCAGTTCTTC; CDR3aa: CASSYLDRDFGEQFF
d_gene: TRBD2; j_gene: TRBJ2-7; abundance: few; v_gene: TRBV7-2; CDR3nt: TGTGCCAGCAGCTCTAGCGGGGGGGCCTCCGAGCAGTACTTC; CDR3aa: CASSSSGGASEQYF
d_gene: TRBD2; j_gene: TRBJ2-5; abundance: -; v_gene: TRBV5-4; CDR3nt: TGTGCCAGCAGCCACGGGACTAGCCACTTTGGGGAGACCCAGTACTTC; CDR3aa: CASSHGTSHFGETQYF
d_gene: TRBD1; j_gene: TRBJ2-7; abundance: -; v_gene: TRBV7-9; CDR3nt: TGTGCCAGCAGCTCTACCCACAGGGGGTCCGAGCAGTACTTC; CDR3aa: CASSSTHRGSEQYF
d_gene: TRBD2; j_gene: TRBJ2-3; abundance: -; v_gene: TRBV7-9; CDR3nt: TGTGCCAGCAGCCGAATCATGTCTGGGGGGGCAGATACGCAGTATTTT; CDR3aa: CASSRIMSGGADTQYF
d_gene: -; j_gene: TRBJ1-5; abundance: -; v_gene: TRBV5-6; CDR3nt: TGTGCCAGCAGCTTAGCCGGGGGAGGCAATCAGCCCCAGCATTTT; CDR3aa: CASSLAGGGNQPQHF
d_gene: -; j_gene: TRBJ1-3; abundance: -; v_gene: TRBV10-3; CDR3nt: TGTGCCATCAGCCCAGAAGGAAACACCATATATTTT; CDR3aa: CAISPEGNTIYF
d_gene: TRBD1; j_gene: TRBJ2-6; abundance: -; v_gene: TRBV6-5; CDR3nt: TGTGCCAGCAGACCAGACAGGGCCGGGGCCAACGTCCTGACTTTC; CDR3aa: CASRPDRAGANVLTF
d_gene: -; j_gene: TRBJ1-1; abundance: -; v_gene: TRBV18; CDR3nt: TGTGCCAGCTCACCGACGGGAGTCGGGTTTAGGAGCACTGAAGCTTTCTTT; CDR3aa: CASSPTGVGFRSTEAFF
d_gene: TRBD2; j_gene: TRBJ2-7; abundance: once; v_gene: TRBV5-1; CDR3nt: TGCGCCCGCAGCTCCTGGGGGGCGGGGGGCTCCTACGAGCAGTACTTC; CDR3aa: CARSSWGAGGSYEQYF
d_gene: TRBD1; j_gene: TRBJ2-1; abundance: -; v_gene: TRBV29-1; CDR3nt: TGCAGCGTTGAACCGGACAGGGGGTGGTACAATGAGCAGTTCTTC; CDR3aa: CSVEPDRGWYNEQFF
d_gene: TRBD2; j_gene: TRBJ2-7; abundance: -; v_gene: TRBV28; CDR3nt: TGTGCCAGCAATTCCCCGCGGGGGGTACGCTACGAGCAGTACTTC; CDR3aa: CASNSPRGVRYEQYF
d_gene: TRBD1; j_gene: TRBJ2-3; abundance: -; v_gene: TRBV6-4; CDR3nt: TGTGCCAGCAGTGAAGTACAGGGGGCAGATACGCAGTATTTT; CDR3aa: CASSEVQGADTQYF
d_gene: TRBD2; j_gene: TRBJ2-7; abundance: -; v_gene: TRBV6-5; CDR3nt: TGTGCCAGCAGTTCAGCACTGGGAGGGCCCCCCTACGAGCAGTACTTC; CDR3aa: CASSSALGGPPYEQYF
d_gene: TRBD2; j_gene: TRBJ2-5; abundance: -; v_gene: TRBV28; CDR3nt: TGTGCCAGCAGTCCTATTCCGGGACTAGCGGGGGCCCCCCAAGAGACCCAGTACTTC; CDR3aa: CASSPIPGLAGAPQETQYF
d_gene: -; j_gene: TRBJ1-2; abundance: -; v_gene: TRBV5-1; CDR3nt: TGCGCCAGCAGGTTACAGGAGGGAGATGGCTACACCTTC; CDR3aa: CASRLQEGDGYTF
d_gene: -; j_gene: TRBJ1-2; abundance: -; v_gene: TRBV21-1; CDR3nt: TGTGCCAGTTATCCGGACTATGGCTACACCTTC; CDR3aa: CASYPDYGYTF
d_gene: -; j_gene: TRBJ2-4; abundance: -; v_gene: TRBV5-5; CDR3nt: TGTGCCAGCAGCTATGGAGGAGCGGACAGAAAAAACATTCAGTACTTC; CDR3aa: CASSYGGADRKNIQYF
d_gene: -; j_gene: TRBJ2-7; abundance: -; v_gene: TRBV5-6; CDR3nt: TGTGCCAGCAGCCCAGGTCGGGGGTTTGTTGAGCAGTACTTC; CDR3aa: CASSPGRGFVEQYF
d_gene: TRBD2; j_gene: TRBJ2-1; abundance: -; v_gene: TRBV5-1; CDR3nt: TGCGCCAGCAGCTTAGGCGGGGGTCTCTACAATGAGCAGTTCTTC; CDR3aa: CASSLGGGLYNEQFF
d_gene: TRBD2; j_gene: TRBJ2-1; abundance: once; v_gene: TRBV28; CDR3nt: TGTGCCAGCAGTACCGCTAGCGGGGGGGTAGACAATGAGCAGTTCTTC; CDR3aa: CASSTASGGVDNEQFF
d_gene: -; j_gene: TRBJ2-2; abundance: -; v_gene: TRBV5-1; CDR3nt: TGCGCCAGCAGCTTGGATCGCGGGGAGCTGTTTTTT; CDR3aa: CASSLDRGELFF
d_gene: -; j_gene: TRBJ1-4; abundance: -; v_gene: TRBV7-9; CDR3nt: TGTGCCAGCAGCTTAGAACAAGGGAGTGAAAAACTGTTTTTT; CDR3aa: CASSLEQGSEKLFF
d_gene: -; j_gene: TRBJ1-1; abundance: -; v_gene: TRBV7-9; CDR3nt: TGTGCCAGCAGCTTAATATCACGGACAGTTCGGGACACTGAAGCTTTCTTT; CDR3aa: CASSLISRTVRDTEAFF
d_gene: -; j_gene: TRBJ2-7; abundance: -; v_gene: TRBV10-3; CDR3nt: TGTGCCATCAGTGAGCAAGGACTCGGGGTCTACGAGCAGTACTTC; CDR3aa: CAISEQGLGVYEQYF
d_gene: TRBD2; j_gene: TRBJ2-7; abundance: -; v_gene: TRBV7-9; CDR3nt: TGTGCCAGCAGCGCCGGGACTACCTACGAGCAGTACTTC; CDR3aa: CASSAGTTYEQYF
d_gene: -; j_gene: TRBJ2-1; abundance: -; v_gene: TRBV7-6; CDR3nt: TGTGCCAGCAGCTTAGTATATGAGCAGTTCTTC; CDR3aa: CASSLVYEQFF
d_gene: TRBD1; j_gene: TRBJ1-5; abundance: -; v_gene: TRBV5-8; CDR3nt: TGTGCCAGCAGCTTGGGAGGGGGCGCGGGGAATCAGCCCCAGCATTTT; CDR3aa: CASSLGGGAGNQPQHF
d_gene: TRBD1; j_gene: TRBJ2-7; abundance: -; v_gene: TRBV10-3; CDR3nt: TGTGCCATCAGTGACCTCGGACAGGCCTACGAGCAGTACTTC; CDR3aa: CAISDLGQAYEQYF
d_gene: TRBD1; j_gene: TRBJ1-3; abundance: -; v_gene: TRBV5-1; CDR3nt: TGCGCCAGCAGCTTGGGGACAGGGGCTGGAAACACCATATATTTT; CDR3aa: CASSLGTGAGNTIYF
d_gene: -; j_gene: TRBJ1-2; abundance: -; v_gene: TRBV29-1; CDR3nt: TGCAGCGTGACTGCGGACAGCTTTCAAGCTAACTATGGCTACACCTTC; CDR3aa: CSVTADSFQANYGYTF
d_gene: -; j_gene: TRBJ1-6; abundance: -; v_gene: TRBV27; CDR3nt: TGTGCCAGCAGTCCATACAGCTTAAGCTCCTATAATTCACCCCTCCACTTT; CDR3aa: CASSPYSLSSYNSPLHF
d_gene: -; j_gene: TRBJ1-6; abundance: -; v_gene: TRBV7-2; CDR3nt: TGTGCCAGCAGCTTCTCAGGGTCCTATAATTCACCCCTCCACTTT; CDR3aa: CASSFSGSYNSPLHF
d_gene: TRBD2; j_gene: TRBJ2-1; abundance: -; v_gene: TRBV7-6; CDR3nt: TGTGCCAGCAGCGCGCCGGGACTAGCGGGGGGGAGCTCCTACAATGAGCAGTTCTTC; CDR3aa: CASSAPGLAGGSSYNEQFF
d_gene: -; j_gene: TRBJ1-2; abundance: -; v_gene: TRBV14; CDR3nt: TGTGCCAGCAGCCTTGGACAGTCCTATGGCTACACCTTC; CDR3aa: CASSLGQSYGYTF
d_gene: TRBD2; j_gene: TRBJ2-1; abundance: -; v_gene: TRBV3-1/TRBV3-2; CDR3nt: TGTGCCAGCAGCCAAGGACTAGCGGGGATCAATGAGCAGTTCTTC; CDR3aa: CASSQGLAGINEQFF
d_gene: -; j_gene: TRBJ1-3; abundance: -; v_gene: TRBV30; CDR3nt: TGTGCCTGGAGTAAACCAGGCTCTGGAAACACCATATATTTT; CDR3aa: CAWSKPGSGNTIYF
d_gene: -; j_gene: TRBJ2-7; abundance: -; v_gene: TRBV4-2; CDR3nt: TGTGCCAGCAGCCACGGGTCTGGATACGAGCAGTACTTC; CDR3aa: CASSHGSGYEQYF
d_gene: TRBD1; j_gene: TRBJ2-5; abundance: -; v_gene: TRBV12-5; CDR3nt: TGTGCTAGTGGTTTGGACCGGACAGGGGCGGATTGGGAGACCCAGTACTTC; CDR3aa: CASGLDRTGADWETQYF
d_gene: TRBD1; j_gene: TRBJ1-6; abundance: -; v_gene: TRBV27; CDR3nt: TGTGCCAGCAAGACAGGGACGACACCCCTCCACTTT; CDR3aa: CASKTGTTPLHF
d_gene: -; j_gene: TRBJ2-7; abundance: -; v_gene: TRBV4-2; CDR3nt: TGTGCCAGCAGCCAAGAGTCCAGGTTTACCTACGAGCAGTACTTC; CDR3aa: CASSQESRFTYEQYF
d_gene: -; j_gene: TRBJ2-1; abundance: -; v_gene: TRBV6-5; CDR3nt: TGTGCCAGCAGCCAAGATTCGGGTGAGCAGTTCTTC; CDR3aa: CASSQDSGEQFF
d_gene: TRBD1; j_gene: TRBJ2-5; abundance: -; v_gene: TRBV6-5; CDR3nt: TGTGCCAGCACTCACAACACAGGGGTGGGCGAGACCCAGTACTTC; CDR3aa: CASTHNTGVGETQYF
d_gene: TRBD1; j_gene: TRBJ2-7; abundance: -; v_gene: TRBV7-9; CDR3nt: TGTGCCAGCAGCTTAGTACAGGGGAGCGACGAGCAGTACTTC; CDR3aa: CASSLVQGSDEQYF
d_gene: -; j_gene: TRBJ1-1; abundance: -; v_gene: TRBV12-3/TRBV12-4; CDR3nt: TGTGCCAGCAGCTCAGTGGGGGGCACTGAAGCTTTCTTT; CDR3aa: CASSSVGGTEAFF